Listed here are 22 T cell receptor beta chains from one sample, sequenced in a study of T cell responses to AZD1222 COVID-19 vaccine. Sequenced by immunoSEQ multiplex PCR; TCRdb stores in-frame clones only, minus some. The table shows around 110,000 clones, with roughly four fifths occurring only once. The input for sequencing was peripheral blood, taken on day 0 of AZD1222 vaccination. The origin of the receptors is an adult in good health.

This clone was seen only once. This chain connects TRBV5-1 to TRBJ2-7, with D possibly being TRBD1 (5 bases). This CDR3 contains 17 residues. V lost 1 base and J lost 0, with 17 bases in between. In germline, CDR1 is SGHRS, CDR2 YFSETQ. CDR3 loop: CASSLSPQDANSYEQYF. The CDR3 DNA is TGCGCCAGCAGCTTGTCCCCACAGGATGCTAACTCCTACGAGCAGTACTTC.

This chain uses TRBV29-1 with TRBJ2-5; weak D call: TRBD1 (5 bases). Germline V gene sequence: CDR1 SQVTM, CDR2 ANQGSEA. This CDR3 is built from 13 residues. V shed 3 bases and J shed 2 bases, with 10 bases lying between them. CDR3 region: CSVDVGPQETQYF. CDR3 sequence (DNA): TGCAGCGTTGACGTGGGGCCTCAAGAGACCCAGTACTTC.

The CDR3 nucleotides read TGCGCCAGCAGCTTGGAACGGAGCACAGATACGCAGTATTTT. Translating gives CASSLERSTDTQYF. The chain employs TRBV5-1 and TRBJ2-3; the D is unclear. This CDR3 is built from 14 residues. Per germline, CDR1 SGHRS and CDR2 YFSETQ. Trimming took 0 bases from V and 0 from J, leaving 5 bases between them.

CDR3 nucleotide sequence: TGTGCCACCAGTGATTTTAGGAGGGCTGGTGGCTACACCTTC. Translating gives CATSDFRRAGGYTF. V gene TRBV24-1 combines with J gene TRBJ1-2, with D unclear. Per germline, CDR1 KGHDR and CDR2 SFDVKD. This CDR3 has 14 amino acids. Trimming stripped 1 base from V and 7 bases from J, with 12 bases between.

The chain's CDR3 is CASSLGQGGSPLHF. CDR3 nucleotides: TGTGCCAGCAGCTTGGGACAGGGGGGTTCACCCCTCCACTTT. The rearrangement joins TRBV5-4 to TRBJ1-6, with 9 bases identical to TRBD1. The CDR3 loop spans 14 amino acids. The V gene end was trimmed by 0 bases and the J gene end by 9 bases; junction bases not matched to a gene: 1. Germline CDR1 is SGHNT and CDR2 is YYREEE (reference sequence).

V gene TRBV6-1 combines with J gene TRBJ1-5; D is possibly TRBD1 (5 bases). V was cut by 4 bases and J by 0 bases, with 22 bases left in between. The CDR3 has 19 amino acids. Germline V CDR1 and CDR2: MNHNS, SASEGT. The CDR3 DNA follows: TGTGCCAGCAGTGGACCCCAGGGCAGACGGGCAGATAGCAATCAGCCCCAGCATTTT. Its protein is CASSGPQGRRADSNQPQHF.

Regarding this clone: Other DNA variants within this sample encode the same CDR3. The V and J genes are TRBV27 and TRBJ2-5, with D perhaps TRBD2 (5 bases). The CDR3 extends over 13 amino acids. Trimming took off 3 bases at V and 2 bases at J, with 7 bases between the two ends. Germline V gives CDR1 MNHEY, CDR2 SMNVEV (reference sequence). DNA of the CDR3: TGTGCCAGCAGTTTCGGCGGGCAAGAGACCCAGTACTTC. Its protein product is CASSFGGQETQYF.

This chain links TRBV27 with TRBJ1-2; 7 nucleotides align to TRBD1. V lost 6 bases and J lost 4; bases outside the gene matches: 8. The germline gives CDR1 MNHEY, CDR2 SMNVEV (reference sequence). The CDR3 length is 14 residues. This CDR3 reads CASRLQGTTYGYTF. The CDR3 region has the DNA TGTGCCAGCAGATTACAGGGGACCACCTATGGCTACACCTTC.

The rearrangement links TRBV18 to TRBJ2-5; possible D gene TRBD1, 5 bases. CDR3 length: 15 amino acids. V was cut by 2 bases and J by 5 bases, with 15 bases left in between. Germline values: CDR1 KGHSH, CDR2 LQKENI. The chain's CDR3 is CASSPTGASKETQYF. The CDR3 DNA reads TGTGCCAGCTCACCAACAGGCGCCTCGAAGGAGACCCAGTACTTC.

This chain connects TRBV4-2 to TRBJ2-3; TRBD1 matches at 11 bases. CDR3 length equals 15 residues. Germline CDR1 and CDR2: LGHNA and YNFKEQ. J was trimmed by 6 bases and V by 4 bases; bases with no gene match: 6. Here the CDR3 reads CASSPRDRGTDTQYF. In nucleotides, the CDR3 is TGTGCCAGCAGCCCTCGGGACAGGGGGACGGATACGCAGTATTTT.

The count of this clone is one. This chain connects TRBV5-6 to TRBJ1-2, with D hard to call. V was trimmed by 1 base and J by 1 base, leaving 8 bases between them. Germline values: CDR1 SGHDT, CDR2 YYEEEE. The CDR3 spans 14 residues. CDR3: CASSLLQLNYGYTF. CDR3 DNA sequence: TGTGCCAGCAGCTTGTTACAGCTTAACTATGGCTACACCTTC.

The table lists this clone with a few counts. The V call is TRBV2, the J call TRBJ1-6; no clear D. The V end lost 7 bases, the J end lost 7 bases, and 11 bases lay between the germline ends. The CDR3 totals 13 residues. Germline loops: CDR1 SNHLY, CDR2 FYNNEI. DNA of the CDR3: TGTGCCAGCATATCGGACGGCAATTCACCCCTCCACTTT. The encoded protein is CASISDGNSPLHF.

A few counts support this clone. This sequence joins TRBV25-1 and TRBJ2-7; D could derive from TRBD1 or TRBD2 (5 bases each). Germline CDR1 is MGHDK and CDR2 is SYGVNS. Trimming cost V 4 bases and J 3 bases, with 16 bases left between them. CDR3 size: 15 residues. CDR3 sequence (DNA): TGTGCCAGCAGTGGTCACGGGCGAGGGGACTACGAGCAGTACTTC. Translation: CASSGHGRGDYEQYF.

The chain links TRBV21-1 to TRBJ1-1. TRBV21-1 counts as a pseudogene. This CDR3 comprises 16 residues. The CDR3 sequence: CASSNAGGGARTEAFF. The CDR3 DNA is TGTGCCAGCAGCAACGCGGGTGGGGGGGCGCGGACTGAAGCTTTCTTT.

This rearrangement joins TRBV27 to TRBJ1-2; D remains unclear. Germline assignment: CDR1 MNHEY and CDR2 SMNVEV (reference sequence). V lost 3 bases, J lost 4 bases, and 21 bases lay in between. CDR3 size: 17 residues. CDR3 loop: CASSFLPYVGELYGYTF. As DNA, the CDR3 is TGTGCCAGCAGTTTCCTTCCTTATGTGGGCGAACTCTATGGCTACACCTTC.

The chain uses TRBV6-5 and TRBJ2-5, with 8 bases fitting TRBD2. J was trimmed by 4 bases and V by 2 bases; bases with no gene match: 6. CDR3 size: 15 residues. CDR1 and CDR2 from the germline V gene are MNHEY and SVGAGI. For the CDR3, the DNA is TGTGCCAGCAGTTACAAGACGGGAGGGCCAGAGACCCAGTACTTC. Its protein is CASSYKTGGPETQYF.

Within the sample, this clone is medium-sized. The V and J genes are TRBV6-5 and TRBJ2-3; tentatively, D is TRBD1 (5 bases). Germline V gives CDR1 MNHEY, CDR2 SVGAGI. The CDR3 length is 12 residues. The V and J ends lost 7 bases and 7 bases respectively, with 12 bases between them. This chain's CDR3 is CASKGAPHTQYF. CDR3 DNA sequence: TGTGCCAGCAAAGGGGCGCCACATACGCAGTATTTT.

The genes are TRBV18 and TRBJ2-7; a weak D match, TRBD2 (5 bases). The CDR3 is 12 amino acids. The germline V and J ends were trimmed by 0 bases and 6 bases, with 6 bases remaining between them. Germline CDR1 KGHSH, CDR2 LQKENI. CDR3 DNA sequence: TGTGCCAGCTCACCACCAGAGGGCGAGCAGTACTTC. Protein product: CASSPPEGEQYF.

The gene calls are TRBV12-3 or TRBV12-4 and TRBJ1-2; 7 bases fit TRBD1. The CDR3 has 11 residues. V lost 6 bases to trimming and J lost 14 bases; unmatched junction nucleotides: 9. The CDR3 spells CASRPYRGVTF. The DNA for the CDR3 is TGTGCCAGCAGGCCATACAGGGGTGTAACCTTC.

The chain recombines TRBV24-1 with TRBJ2-5; 7 bases map to TRBD1. This CDR3 has 14 amino acids. V was clipped by 3 bases and J by 3 bases; unmatched bases: 3. CDR1 is KGHDR and CDR2 is SFDVKD in the germline V gene. This CDR3 reads CATSDPGQKETQYF. The CDR3 DNA reads TGTGCCACCAGTGATCCGGGACAGAAAGAGACCCAGTACTTC.

This chain uses TRBV12-3 or TRBV12-4 with TRBJ2-2; no clear D gene. CDR3 length: 12 amino acids. The ends were cut back, 2 bases at V and 7 bases at J, with 5 bases in the middle. The CDR3 protein is CASSLLRGELFF. For the CDR3, the DNA is TGTGCCAGCAGTTTACTACGCGGGGAGCTGTTTTTT.

This clone has a count of ten or more. The rearrangement links TRBV12-3 or TRBV12-4 to TRBJ2-1; D is uncertain. There are 12 residues in the CDR3. The V and J ends lost 7 bases and 9 bases respectively, with 13 bases between them. This CDR3 reads CASNGVYSEQFF. The CDR3 nucleotides read TGTGCCAGCAATGGAGTGTATAGTGAGCAGTTCTTC.